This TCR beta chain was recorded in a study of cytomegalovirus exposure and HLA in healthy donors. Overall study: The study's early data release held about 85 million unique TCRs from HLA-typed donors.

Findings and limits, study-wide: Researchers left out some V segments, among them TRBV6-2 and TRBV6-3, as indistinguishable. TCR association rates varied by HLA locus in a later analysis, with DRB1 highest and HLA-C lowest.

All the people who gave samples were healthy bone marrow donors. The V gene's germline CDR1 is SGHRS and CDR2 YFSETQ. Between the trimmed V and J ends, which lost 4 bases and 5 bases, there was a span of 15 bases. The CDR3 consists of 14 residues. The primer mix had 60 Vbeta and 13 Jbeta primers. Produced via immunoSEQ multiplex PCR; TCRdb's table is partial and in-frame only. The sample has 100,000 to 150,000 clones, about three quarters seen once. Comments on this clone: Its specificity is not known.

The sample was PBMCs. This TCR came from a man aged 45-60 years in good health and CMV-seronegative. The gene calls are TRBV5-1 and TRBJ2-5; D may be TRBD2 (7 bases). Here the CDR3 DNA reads TGCGCCAGCAGCGGGGGGGCTCCGGAGGAGACCCAGTACTTC. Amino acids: CASSGGAPEETQYF.